Presented here are 16 T cell receptor beta chains from one specimen sequenced in a study of early T cells in non-severe SARS-CoV-2 infection. TCRdb passed the 5' RACE reads through MiXCR, listing each CDR3 protein once. The sample carries approximately 26,000 distinct CDR3 sequences, around 4.5% recorded once. Material: whole blood. The receptors derive from an adult who was a healthcare worker with PCR-confirmed SARS-CoV-2 infection or an uninfected control (not recorded which).

This clonotype was found many times. The CDR3 protein is CASSSTGPYNEQFF. The DNA of the CDR3 is TGTGCCAGCAGCTCCACCGGTCCCTACAATGAGCAGTTCTTC. This chain links TRBV7-2 with TRBJ2-1; D ambiguous. Trimming removed 4 bases from V and 2 bases from J, with 9 bases in between. In germline, CDR1 is SGHTA, CDR2 FQGNSA. There are 14 residues in the CDR3.

Many counts were recorded for this clonotype. The V gene is TRBV7-2, the J gene TRBJ2-5; 10 positions agree with TRBD2. The germline CDR1 and CDR2 sequences are SGHTA and FQGNSA. Trimming took 2 bases from V and 2 from J; bases not matched to a gene: 11. The CDR3 is 18 amino acids. CDR3 region: CASSLSASGGPRQETQYF. The CDR3, as DNA: TGTGCCAGCAGCTTATCGGCTAGCGGGGGACCGCGGCAAGAGACCCAGTACTTC. Combining the CDR3 with reference TRBV7-2 and TRBJ2-5 gives the whole variable domain GAGVSQSPSNKVTEKGKDVELRCDPISGHTALYWYRQSLGQGLEFLIYFQGNSAPDKSGLPSDRFSAERTGGSVSTLTIQRTQQEDSAVYLCASSLSASGGPRQETQYFGPGTRLLVL.

The V gene is TRBV7-9, the J gene TRBJ2-1; D not certain. CDR3 length: 14 amino acids. CDR1 is SEHNR, CDR2 FQNEAQ, per germline (reference sequence). V was pared by 5 bases and J by 7 bases, with 15 bases between. The CDR3 DNA reads TGTGCCAGCAGCCTCGTAGGGTCTACAAATGAGCAGTTCTTC. It codes for CASSLVGSTNEQFF.

The table lists this clonotype with many counts. J is TRBJ2-3 and V is TRBV4-1; 8 bases line up with TRBD1. V shed 1 base, J shed 3 bases, and the junction held 9 bases outside the gene matches. This CDR3 has 17 amino acids. Looked up from germline, CDR1 is MGHRA and CDR2 is YSYEKL. CDR3 DNA: TGCGCCAGCAGCCAAGCCCCCGACAGGGGAGTTACAGATACGCAGTATTTT. Protein: CASSQAPDRGVTDTQYF.

This clonotype showed up many times. J is TRBJ2-2 and V is TRBV19; unclear D gene. V lost 3 bases to trimming and J lost 8 bases, with 10 bases between them. This CDR3 has 13 amino acids. CDR1 and CDR2 from the germline V gene are LNHDA and SQIVND (reference sequence). In DNA form, the CDR3 reads TGTGCCAGTAGTATTAATGGGCATGGGGAGCTGTTTTTT. Amino acids: CASSINGHGELFF. Together with reference TRBV19 and TRBJ2-2, the CDR3 gives the full variable domain: DGGITQSPKYLFRKEGQNVTLSCEQNLNHDAMYWYRQDPGQGLRLIYYSQIVNDFQKGDIAEGYSVSREKKESFPLTVTSAQKNPTAFYLCASSINGHGELFFGEGSRLTVL.

This clonotype was detected many times. The chain links TRBV11-3 to TRBJ2-1, with TRBD2 matching over 9 bases. The CDR3 is 14 amino acids. The germline CDR1 and CDR2 sequences are SGHNT and YENEEA. V shed 5 bases and J 6 bases; nucleotides not matched to a gene: 5. DNA for the CDR3: TGTGCCAGCAGCACGGGACTAGCTTCCAATGAGCAGTTCTTC. Translation gives CASSTGLASNEQFF.

This clonotype counts as medium-sized. CDR3 coding DNA: TGTGCCAGCAGACGTGAGGGGACTAGCGGGAGTACGGGCGAGCAGTACGTC. It specifies CASRREGTSGSTGEQYV. The chain employs TRBV7-9 and TRBJ2-7; 14 bases match TRBD2. In germline, CDR1 is SEHNR, CDR2 FQNEAQ (reference sequence). This CDR3 is 17 amino acids long. V lost 6 bases, J lost 6 bases, and 13 bases stayed unmatched.

This clonotype was counted at least ten times. V and J are TRBV19 and TRBJ1-2, with 9 bases that match TRBD1. The CDR3 contains 15 residues. V shed 7 bases, J shed 7 bases, and the junction held 13 bases outside the gene matches. Per germline, CDR1 LNHDA and CDR2 SQIVND (reference sequence). CDR3 amino acids: CASTNPGQGILGYTF. In nucleotides, the CDR3 is TGTGCCAGTACCAACCCCGGACAGGGGATTCTTGGCTACACCTTC.

This clonotype occurred many times. The chain is built from TRBV20-1 and TRBJ2-7, with D tentatively TRBD2 (5 bases). Trimming cost V 2 bases and J 1 base, with 15 bases left between them. The germline V gene encodes CDR1 DFQATT and CDR2 SNEGSKA (reference sequence). This CDR3 is 15 amino acids long. The CDR3 DNA follows: TGCAGTGCTAGACCGGGAAACACTAAATCCTACGAGCAGTACTTC. It codes for CSARPGNTKSYEQYF.

The chain uses TRBV7-2 and TRBJ2-1; either TRBD1 or TRBD2 may supply D (5 bases each). The CDR3 sequence is 15 residues long. Per the germline V gene, CDR1 is SGHTA and CDR2 is FQGNSA. Deletions cut 3 bases from V and 7 bases from J, with 16 bases between. The CDR3 DNA reads as TGTGCCAGCAGCTTGGGGACCGGTCCCTGGAATGAGCAGTTCTTC. Its protein is CASSLGTGPWNEQFF.

This clonotype was seen at least ten times. The rearrangement uses TRBV29-1 and TRBJ2-1; 11 positions match TRBD2. CDR1 is SQVTM and CDR2 is ANQGSEA in the germline V gene. After removal of 1 base from V and 7 bases from J, the junction contained 6 bases not matched to a gene. The CDR3 sequence is 15 residues long. CDR3 nucleotides: TGCAGCGTTGAAGCCCCTAGCGGGAGGTTGAATGAGCAGTTCTTC. Protein sequence: CSVEAPSGRLNEQFF.

This clonotype was picked up many times. The chain uses TRBV7-9 and TRBJ2-5; 7 bases map to TRBD1. J was trimmed by 5 bases and V by 3 bases; bases with no gene match: 6. The CDR3 covers 14 residues. CDR1 SEHNR and CDR2 FQNEAQ come from the germline V gene (reference sequence). CDR3 region: CASSFSTGLETQYF. Here the CDR3 DNA reads TGTGCCAGCAGCTTCTCGACAGGGTTGGAGACCCAGTACTTC.

This clonotype was picked up many times. The genes are TRBV4-1 and TRBJ2-7; TRBD2 matches at 9 bases. This CDR3 is built from 15 residues. Trimming removed 4 bases from V and 4 bases from J; junction bases left unmatched: 8. CDR1 is MGHRA and CDR2 is YSYEKL in the germline V gene. CDR3 sequence: CASSRAAGGNYEQYF. In nucleotides, the CDR3 is TGCGCCAGCAGCCGGGCAGCGGGAGGTAATTACGAGCAGTACTTC.

Many counts were recorded for this clonotype. This chain joins TRBV4-1 and TRBJ2-1; 7 bases agree with TRBD2. Looked up from germline, CDR1 is MGHRA and CDR2 is YSYEKL. J gave up 2 bases and V 0 bases, and 4 bases lay outside the gene matches. The CDR3 covers 16 residues. The CDR3 DNA is TGCGCCAGCAGCCAAGATCCGGGGGGAACCTACAATGAGCAGTTCTTC. Translation gives CASSQDPGGTYNEQFF.

Notes on this clonotype: Possible read error: a much larger clone is one base away. The rearrangement links TRBV4-3 to TRBJ1-4, with D possibly TRBD1 on 6 matching bases. CDR1 and CDR2 from the germline V gene are LGHNA and YSLEER. The CDR3 length is 14 residues. In DNA, the CDR3 is TGCGTCAGCAGCCACAGGGAGACTAATGAAAAACTGTTTTTT. It specifies CVSSHRETNEKLFF.

This clonotype was counted between two and nine times. The gene calls are TRBV7-6 and TRBJ1-1; TRBD1 is a possible D gene (6 bases). In germline, CDR1 is SGHVS, CDR2 FNYEAQ. The CDR3 sequence is 14 residues long. V gave up 5 bases and J gave up 0 bases, with 10 bases separating them. The CDR3 protein is CASSLQGMNTEAFF. The CDR3 bases are TGTGCCAGCAGCCTGCAGGGGATGAACACTGAAGCTTTCTTT. The variable domain in full, with the rest retrieved from reference TRBV7-6 and TRBJ1-1, is GAGVSQSPRYKVTKRGQDVALRCDPISGHVSLYWYRQALGQGPEFLTYFNYEAQQDKSGLPNDRFSAERPEGSISTLTIQRTEQRDSAMYRCASSLQGMNTEAFFGQGTRLTVV.